Below are 9 T cell receptor beta chains sequenced from a single sample in a study of radiotherapy plus CTLA-4 blockade in lung cancer. This table comes from immunoSEQ multiplex PCR, and its TCRdb copy is limited to in-frame clones, with some not included. This sample carries 86,000 or so clones, about four fifths of them seen once, and the ten largest clones take 4%. The material sequenced was peripheral blood, taken from a patient treated with radiotherapy plus ipilimumab. All receptors come from a human donor with non-small cell lung cancer who had a partial response to radiotherapy plus ipilimumab. Some clones in this sample may be carry-over from other donors' samples.

The chain carries TRBV28 and TRBJ1-5, with D possibly matching TRBD1 (6 bases). The CDR3 runs to 15 residues. The V end was cut by 3 bases, the J end by 2 bases, with 11 bases between. CDR1 is MDHEN, CDR2 SYDVKM, per germline. CDR3 bases: TGTGCCAGCAGTTTTCGGGGGGCAGGCAATCAGCCCCAGCATTTT. This codes for CASSFRGAGNQPQHF.

The chain combines TRBV7-8 with TRBJ2-5, with a possible D match to TRBD2 (5 bases). The assigned J gene may be wrong: the sequence end matches TRBJ2-7 better. The CDR3 totals 18 residues. In germline, CDR1 is SGHVS, CDR2 FQNEAQ. The DNA for the CDR3 is TGTGCCAGCAGCTTAGCAGTTTTCGGCCTAGCAAGCTCCTACGAGCAGTACTTC. Translation: CASSLAVFGLASSYEQYF.

This chain joins TRBV28 and TRBJ2-5, with TRBD2 matching 8 bases. The DNA matches TRBJ2-7 better at its end, which makes the J call doubtful. Germline CDR1 and CDR2: MDHEN and SYDVKM. CDR3 length: 15 amino acids. Here the CDR3 DNA reads TGTGCCAGCAGTGGGAGCGGGGGCGCGGCCCACGAGCAGTACTTC. Encoded protein: CASSGSGGAAHEQYF.

This chain uses TRBV6-5 with TRBJ2-2; TRBD2 aligns across 7 bases. Germline loops: CDR1 MNHEY, CDR2 SVGAGI. After removal of 10 bases from V and 1 base from J, the junction contained 9 bases not matched to a gene. CDR3 size: 15 residues. CDR3 amino acids: CATALAGLNTGELFF. CDR3 DNA: TGTGCCACGGCCTTAGCGGGTCTGAACACCGGGGAGCTGTTTTTT.

In nucleotides, the CDR3 is TGTGCCAGCAGTTCCTCGGGCGGGGGGAAAGAGACCCAGTACTTC. Its translation: CASSSSGGGKETQYF. The gene calls are TRBV28 and TRBJ2-5; the match to TRBD2 covers 8 bases. The CDR3 extends over 15 amino acids. The V segment lost 4 bases and the J segment 3 bases; nucleotides outside the gene matches: 7. Germline CDR1 is MDHEN and CDR2 is SYDVKM.

This clone was seen a single time. This sequence joins TRBV21-1 and TRBJ2-1; the D segment call TRBD1 is taken from the table without a DNA check. TRBV21-1 is a documented pseudogene. The CDR3 is 16 amino acids. The CDR3 reads CASSKVLSRSYNEQFF. In DNA form, the CDR3 reads TGTGCCAGCAGCAAAGTTCTGTCCAGATCCTACAATGAGCAGTTCTTC.

The chain carries TRBV19 and TRBJ1-2, with D possibly TRBD1 on 6 matching bases. Germline loops: CDR1 LNHDA, CDR2 SQIVND (reference sequence). This CDR3 has 14 amino acids. Trimming left V 4 bases short and J 4 bases short, with 13 bases between. Written as DNA, the CDR3 is TGTGCCAGTAGTAGTGGGGACAAAGTCTATGGCTACACCTTC. Translating gives CASSSGDKVYGYTF.

CDR3 loop: CASSLGGGTLSYEQYF. CDR3 in DNA: TGTGCCAGCAGTTTAGGTGGCGGCACCCTCTCCTACGAGCAGTACTTC. This chain uses TRBV27 with TRBJ2-7; D is undetermined. Germline CDR1 and CDR2: MNHEY and SMNVEV (reference sequence). CDR3 size: 16 residues. The V and J ends lost 2 bases and 0 bases respectively, with 14 bases between them.

The chain joins TRBV9 to TRBJ2-5, with a possible D match to TRBD2 (7 bases). The V and J ends lost 0 bases and 5 bases respectively, with 14 bases between them. This CDR3 comprises 15 residues. Germline V lookup: CDR1 SGDLS, CDR2 YYNGEE. The CDR3 DNA follows: TGTGCCAGCAGCGTAGAAAAGGGGGGGTGGGAGACCCAGTACTTC. Its translation is CASSVEKGGWETQYF.